Below, 18 T cell receptor beta chains from the same sample are listed, as sequenced in a study of prognosis after radiotherapy for stage I lung cancer. TCR beta CDR3 was amplified from genomic DNA by two-round multiplex PCR. First-round PCR, the initial amplification, used primers specific to each TRBV and TRBJ gene. TCRdb reprocessed the multiplex PCR reads via MiXCR and lists one record per CDR3 protein. The profile shows some 34,000 distinct CDR3 sequences, about 34% of them singletons. Sequenced here: PBMCs, sampled before or after stereotactic body radiation therapy (not recorded which). These TCRs come from a donor aged 50 or older with non-small cell lung cancer.

This clonotype appeared a few times. V and J are TRBV6-1 and TRBJ2-5, with TRBD1 matching 7 bases. Trimming took 1 base from V and 4 from J; bases not matched to a gene: 0. Germline values: CDR1 MNHNS, CDR2 SASEGT. This CDR3 region has 13 residues. CDR3 residues: CASSEGQGETQYF. CDR3 nucleotides: TGTGCCAGCAGTGAAGGACAGGGAGAGACCCAGTACTTC.

With respect to this clonotype: This probably arose from a read error, given a far larger clone one base away. V is TRBV6-2 or TRBV6-3 and J is TRBJ2-2; a weak D match, TRBD2 (5 bases). V gave up 7 bases and J gave up 4 bases, with 16 bases separating them. CDR1 and CDR2 from the germline V gene are MNHEY and SVGEGT. This CDR3 has 15 residues. CDR3 sequence reads: CASIPGETGTGELFF. CDR3 bases: TGTGCCAGCATCCCCGGGGAGACGGGCACCGGGGAGCTGTTTTTT.

Turning to this clonotype: This sequence is one base from a far larger clone and is likely a read error. This chain links TRBV6-2 or TRBV6-3 with TRBJ2-1, with D perhaps given as TRBD1 or TRBD2 (5 bases each). Deletions cut 5 bases from V and 10 bases from J, with 18 bases between. Looked up from germline, CDR1 is MNHEY and CDR2 is SVGEGT. The CDR3 loop spans 14 amino acids. The CDR3 bases are TGTGCCAGCAGTGAAGGGGACCGCTGGTACGAGCAGTTCTTC. This gives the protein CASSEGDRWYEQFF.

Regarding this clonotype: This sequence may be a read error, since a much larger clone differs from it by one base. The genes are TRBV6-1 and TRBJ2-5, with D perhaps TRBD1 (6 bases). Trimming took off 7 bases at V and 4 bases at J, with 16 bases between the two ends. Germline loops: CDR1 MNHNS, CDR2 SASEGT. The CDR3 contains 14 residues. CDR3 DNA: TGTGCCAGCATCCTAACACAGGGTATAGAGACCCAGTACTTC. Translation: CASILTQGIETQYF.

This clonotype was counted at least ten times. CDR3 DNA: TGTGCCAGCAGCTTAGTTGAGAACACTGAAGCTTTCTTT. The encoded protein is CASSLVENTEAFF. The gene calls are TRBV7-9 and TRBJ1-1, with unresolved D. CDR1 SEHNR and CDR2 FQNEAQ come from the germline V gene (reference sequence). The CDR3 sequence is 13 residues long. V was trimmed by 1 base and J by 1 base, leaving 4 bases between them.

This clonotype was found many times. The chain has TRBV9 and TRBJ2-1; D is unclear. The CDR3 sequence is 16 residues long. Looked up from germline, CDR1 is SGDLS and CDR2 is YYNGEE. V lost 4 bases to trimming and J lost 6 bases, with 20 bases between them. The CDR3 sequence: CASSHQVGLRPNEQFF. The DNA for the CDR3 is TGTGCCAGCAGCCATCAGGTAGGGCTACGACCCAATGAGCAGTTCTTC.

This clonotype showed up many times. The V and J genes are TRBV5-5 and TRBJ1-6; D is possibly TRBD1 (5 bases). CDR1 and CDR2 (germline): SGHKS, YYEKEE (reference sequence). This CDR3 contains 15 residues. V lost 0 bases to trimming and J lost 8 bases, with 12 bases between them. CDR3 sequence reads: CASSLAGQGYSPLHF. The CDR3 nucleotides are TGTGCCAGCAGCTTGGCGGGGCAGGGTTATTCACCCCTCCACTTT.

This clonotype was recorded at least ten times. The rearrangement links TRBV14 to TRBJ2-7; D uncertain. CDR1 is SGHDN and CDR2 is FVKESK in the germline V gene. This CDR3 has 13 amino acids. V was clipped by 2 bases and J by 0 bases, with 5 bases between them. Here the CDR3 DNA reads TGTGCCAGCAGCCAACGTAGCTCCTACGAGCAGTACTTC. Its translation: CASSQRSSYEQYF.

In its sample, this clonotype was seen once. The chain recombines TRBV7-9 with TRBJ2-2, with D possibly matching TRBD1 (7 bases). This CDR3 has 14 residues. Trimming left V 6 bases short and J 4 bases short, with 12 bases between. CDR1 is SEHNR and CDR2 is FQNEAQ in the germline V gene (reference sequence). CDR3 sequence: CASRSEGATGELFF. As DNA, the CDR3 is TGTGCCAGCAGATCGGAGGGGGCCACCGGGGAGCTGTTTTTT.

Many counts were recorded for this clonotype. Written as DNA, the CDR3 is TGCAGTGCTAGAGGGGGCCAGCCAGGGCTGGAAGATACGCAGTATTTT. This encodes CSARGGQPGLEDTQYF. V usage is TRBV20-1 and J usage is TRBJ2-3, with D tentatively TRBD1 (5 bases). The CDR3 sequence is 16 residues long. Germline V CDR1 and CDR2: DFQATT, SNEGSKA (reference sequence). V was shortened by 1 base and J by 5 bases, with 19 bases between the two germline ends.

Note on this clonotype: Only one base separates this from a far larger clonotype, so it likely reflects a read error. The chain joins TRBV6-4 to TRBJ1-6; no reliable D call. The germline CDR1 and CDR2 sequences are MRHNA and SNTAGT. The CDR3 loop spans 17 amino acids. Deletions cut 2 bases from V and 8 bases from J, with 19 bases between. The CDR3 DNA reads TGTGCCAGCAGTGACGACGAGAGGGTTTTTAGGGATTCACCCCTCCACTTT. It codes for CASSDDERVFRDSPLHF.

This chain links TRBV5-1 with TRBJ2-7; TRBD1 matches at 10 bases. CDR1 and CDR2 (germline): SGHRS, YFSETQ. This CDR3 contains 15 residues. After removal of 3 bases from V and 5 bases from J, the junction contained 8 bases not matched to a gene. The CDR3 sequence: CASSSGGQGVDEQYF. CDR3 nucleotide sequence: TGCGCCAGCAGCTCAGGAGGACAGGGGGTCGACGAGCAGTACTTC.

This clonotype was picked up many times. The genes are TRBV5-1 and TRBJ2-1; 7 nucleotides match TRBD2. V gave up 6 bases and J gave up 7 bases; unmatched junction bases: 13. The CDR3 is 15 amino acids. Germline CDR1 and CDR2: SGHRS and YFSETQ. Written as DNA, the CDR3 is TGCGCCAGCAAAGCCTCTAGCGGAGGTTGGAATGAGCAGTTCTTC. This gives the protein CASKASSGGWNEQFF. Variable domain in full (rest from reference TRBV5-1 and TRBJ2-1): KAGVTQTPRYLIKTRGQQVTLSCSPISGHRSVSWYQQTPGQGLQFLFEYFSETQRNKGNFPGRFSGRQFSNSRSEMNVSTLELGDSALYLCASKASSGGWNEQFFGPGTRLTVL.

As regards this clonotype: Being one base from a much bigger clone, this may be a read error. The chain joins TRBV4-1 to TRBJ1-1; D possibly corresponds to TRBD1 (5 bases). In germline, CDR1 is MGHRA, CDR2 YSYEKL. The ends were cut back, 1 base at V and 0 bases at J, with 9 bases in the middle. The CDR3 covers 15 residues. In nucleotides, the CDR3 is TGCGCCAGCAGCCAAGTCGGGGGACTGAACACTGAAGCTTTCTTT. This sequence encodes CASSQVGGLNTEAFF.

Worth noting for this clonotype: Being one base from a much bigger clone, this may be a read error. The chain links TRBV5-5 to TRBJ1-1; D gene ambiguous. The V gene lost 6 bases and the J gene lost 8 bases, with 23 bases spanning the gap. This CDR3 spans 15 amino acids. Germline V CDR1 and CDR2: SGHKS, YYEKEE (reference sequence). CDR3 nucleotides: TGTGCCAGCACCCTTACGGCAGTGGCTCACCTAGAAGCTTTCTTT. It yields the protein CASTLTAVAHLEAFF.

Ten or more counts support this clonotype. This chain uses TRBV20-1 with TRBJ1-5; 9 bases are shared with TRBD1. The CDR3 runs to 17 residues. Germline values: CDR1 DFQATT, CDR2 SNEGSKA (reference sequence). After removal of 5 bases from V and 5 bases from J, the junction contained 16 bases not matched to a gene. In DNA, the CDR3 is TGCAGTGCTCAGAGCCCGGACAGGGGAGTTGTAGATCAGCCCCAGCATTTT. Amino acids: CSAQSPDRGVVDQPQHF.

The chain is built from TRBV5-5 and TRBJ2-2, with D possibly being TRBD2 (5 bases). V gave up 4 bases and J gave up 1 base, with 11 bases separating them. The CDR3 consists of 15 residues. Germline values: CDR1 SGHKS, CDR2 YYEKEE (reference sequence). The CDR3 here is CASSPGGGNTGELFF. DNA for the CDR3: TGTGCCAGCAGCCCAGGAGGTGGGAACACCGGGGAGCTGTTTTTT.

The rearrangement links TRBV5-1 to TRBJ2-5, with D hard to call. This CDR3 is built from 17 residues. Per the germline V gene, CDR1 is SGHRS and CDR2 is YFSETQ. V was trimmed by 1 base and J by 2 bases, leaving 18 bases between them. The CDR3 DNA reads as TGCGCCAGCAGCTTGATGACATGTGTCCTGGGGCAAGAGACCCAGTACTTC. Protein: CASSLMTCVLGQETQYF. The whole variable domain, filled in from reference TRBV5-1 and TRBJ2-5, reads KAGVTQTPRYLIKTRGQQVTLSCSPISGHRSVSWYQQTPGQGLQFLFEYFSETQRNKGNFPGRFSGRQFSNSRSEMNVSTLELGDSALYLCASSLMTCVLGQETQYFGPGTRLLVL.